This entry features one T cell receptor (beta chain) sequence. The antigen is undetermined. MiXCR was run by TCRdb on the 5' RACE reads, yielding one entry per CDR3 protein. The sample holds some 560,000 distinct CDR3 sequences, 7.5% to 10% seen once. This record comes from a study of identical twins. Study-level findings and limits: Compared with unrelated sharing, twin-shared out-of-frame alpha sequences had more low-probability sequences.

There are 13 residues in the CDR3. CDR1 and CDR2 (germline): DFQATT, SNEGSKA (reference sequence). Trimming pared 2 bases from V and 4 bases from J, leaving 12 bases between. These sequences were also reported in another study, on yellow fever vaccine responses in identical twins. As that report states: Each twin's T cell response to the vaccine was reported to look partly convergent and partly personalized.

The chain is built from TRBV20-1 and TRBJ2-7; a possible D gene is TRBD2 (6 bases). Source material: PBMCs. The sequence derives from a woman between 18 and 29 years old in good health. The CDR3 reads CSARPPGGYEQYF. CDR3 sequence (DNA): TGCAGTGCTAGACCCCCCGGAGGGTACGAGCAGTACTTC.